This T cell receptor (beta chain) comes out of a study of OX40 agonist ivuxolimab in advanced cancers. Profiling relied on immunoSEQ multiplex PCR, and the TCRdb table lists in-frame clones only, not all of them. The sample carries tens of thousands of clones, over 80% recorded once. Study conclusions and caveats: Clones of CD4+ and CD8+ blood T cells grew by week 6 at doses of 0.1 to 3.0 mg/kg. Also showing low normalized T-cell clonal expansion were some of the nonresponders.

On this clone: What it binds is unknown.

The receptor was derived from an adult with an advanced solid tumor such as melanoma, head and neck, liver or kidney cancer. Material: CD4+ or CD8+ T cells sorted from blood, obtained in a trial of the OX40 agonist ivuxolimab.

CDR3 in amino acids: CASRWNRGSPLHF. For the CDR3, the DNA is TGTGCCAGCAGGTGGAACAGGGGTTCACCCCTCCACTTT. V usage is TRBV28 and J usage is TRBJ1-6; 7 bases align to TRBD1. V was pared by 6 bases and J by 9 bases, with 5 bases of the junction left unmatched. Looked up from germline, CDR1 is MDHEN and CDR2 is SYDVKM. The CDR3 is 13 residues long.